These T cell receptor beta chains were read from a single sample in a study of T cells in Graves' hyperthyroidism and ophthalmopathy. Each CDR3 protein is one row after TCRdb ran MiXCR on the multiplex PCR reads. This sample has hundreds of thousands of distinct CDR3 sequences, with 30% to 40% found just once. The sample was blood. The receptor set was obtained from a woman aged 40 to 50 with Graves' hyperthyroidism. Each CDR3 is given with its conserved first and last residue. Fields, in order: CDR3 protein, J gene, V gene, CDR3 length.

CDR3aa: CASSLSPGRYEKLFF
j_gene: TRBJ1-4
v_gene: TRBV27
len: 15

CDR3aa: CASSQGRDRMNTEAFF
j_gene: TRBJ1-1
v_gene: TRBV4-3
len: 16

CDR3aa: CASSQFDSSGNTIYF
j_gene: TRBJ1-3
v_gene: TRBV4-3
len: 15

CDR3aa: CSVVTSRGPQETQYF
j_gene: TRBJ2-5
v_gene: TRBV29-1
len: 15

CDR3aa: CASSRRGGPLANYGYTF
j_gene: TRBJ1-2
v_gene: TRBV7-9
len: 17

CDR3aa: CASSQLGWANVLTF
j_gene: TRBJ2-6
v_gene: TRBV14
len: 14

CDR3aa: CASSVDRGANYGYTF
j_gene: TRBJ1-2
v_gene: TRBV10-3
len: 15

CDR3aa: CASSQDFAKPYEQYF
j_gene: TRBJ2-7
v_gene: TRBV4-3
len: 15

CDR3aa: CASSDRRGRRFGNQPQHF
j_gene: TRBJ1-5
v_gene: TRBV6-4
len: 18

CDR3aa: CASSSVKGFAF
j_gene: TRBJ1-1
v_gene: TRBV6-5
len: 11

CDR3aa: CASSYTTTMWNSPLHF
j_gene: TRBJ1-6
v_gene: TRBV6-5
len: 16

CDR3aa: CASSHSLTGGRETQYF
j_gene: TRBJ2-5
v_gene: TRBV3-1
len: 16

CDR3aa: CASSPTGTEAFF
j_gene: TRBJ1-1
v_gene: TRBV10-3
len: 12

CDR3aa: CASSHAREPNEQYF
j_gene: TRBJ2-7
v_gene: TRBV4-3
len: 14

CDR3aa: CASSYGTGSSGAFF
j_gene: TRBJ1-1
v_gene: TRBV2
len: 14

CDR3aa: CASGKQGLNTEAFF
j_gene: TRBJ1-1
v_gene: TRBV9
len: 14

CDR3aa: CASSLVASGSSSYEQYF
j_gene: TRBJ2-7
v_gene: TRBV5-5
len: 17

CDR3aa: CASSNGGAGNTIYF
j_gene: TRBJ1-3
v_gene: TRBV6-1
len: 14

CDR3aa: CASSRTRTNTEAFF
j_gene: TRBJ1-1
v_gene: TRBV11-2
len: 14

CDR3aa: CAISGTGAVGNTIYF
j_gene: TRBJ1-3
v_gene: TRBV10-3
len: 15

CDR3aa: CASRYGRNTEAFF
j_gene: TRBJ1-1
v_gene: TRBV27
len: 13

CDR3aa: CASSPMINSPLHF
j_gene: TRBJ1-6
v_gene: TRBV4-3
len: 13

CDR3aa: CASQGNYGYTF
j_gene: TRBJ1-2
v_gene: TRBV6-5
len: 11

CDR3aa: CASILNTGELFF
j_gene: TRBJ2-2
v_gene: TRBV12-3/TRBV12-4
len: 12

CDR3aa: CASSLPPGSGPYEQYF
j_gene: TRBJ2-7
v_gene: TRBV7-4
len: 16

CDR3aa: CASSLDFPSSYNEQFF
j_gene: TRBJ2-1
v_gene: TRBV5-1
len: 16

CDR3aa: CASSALDGEKLFF
j_gene: TRBJ1-4
v_gene: TRBV2
len: 13

CDR3aa: CASSIEGGQPQHF
j_gene: TRBJ1-5
v_gene: TRBV19
len: 13

CDR3aa: CASSLPGVGGQPQHF
j_gene: TRBJ1-5
v_gene: TRBV28
len: 15

CDR3aa: CASSMGGLSLHGHTF
j_gene: TRBJ1-2
v_gene: TRBV19
len: 15

CDR3aa: CASSVGAAGAQSPLHF
j_gene: TRBJ1-6
v_gene: TRBV5-6
len: 16

CDR3aa: CASSLGAPSSYEQYF
j_gene: TRBJ2-7
v_gene: TRBV7-9
len: 15

CDR3aa: CASSRPTGADEKLFF
j_gene: TRBJ1-4
v_gene: TRBV9
len: 15

CDR3aa: CASSSFEVQETQYF
j_gene: TRBJ2-5
v_gene: TRBV28
len: 14

CDR3aa: CASSQTSGLTDTQYF
j_gene: .
v_gene: TRBV14
len: 15

CDR3aa: CSVEEGFLGGFGGEKLFF
j_gene: TRBJ1-4
v_gene: TRBV29-1
len: 18

CDR3aa: CASSLAGLVGHEQYF
j_gene: TRBJ2-7
v_gene: TRBV5-1
len: 15

CDR3aa: CASSLGRLAAGFNEQFF
j_gene: TRBJ2-1
v_gene: TRBV7-9
len: 17

CDR3aa: CASSQGRKTEAFF
j_gene: TRBJ1-1
v_gene: TRBV18
len: 13

CDR3aa: CASSYRGQAEAFF
j_gene: TRBJ1-1
v_gene: TRBV7-2
len: 13

CDR3aa: CASSLGVDLASGANVLTF
j_gene: TRBJ2-6
v_gene: TRBV7-2
len: 18

CDR3aa: CASSALLTGEAFF
j_gene: TRBJ1-1
v_gene: TRBV9
len: 13

CDR3aa: CASSLVAAETNYSYTF
j_gene: TRBJ1-2
v_gene: TRBV5-1
len: 16

CDR3aa: CAISRRDEEAFF
j_gene: TRBJ1-1
v_gene: TRBV10-3
len: 12

CDR3aa: CASIAGTNTGELFF
j_gene: TRBJ2-2
v_gene: TRBV10-2
len: 14

CDR3aa: CASSQEPLGTQYF
j_gene: TRBJ2-5
v_gene: TRBV7-2
len: 13

CDR3aa: CASRPPGTNYGYTF
j_gene: TRBJ1-2
v_gene: TRBV25-1
len: 14

CDR3aa: CASSLGQGRLNQPQHF
j_gene: TRBJ1-5
v_gene: TRBV7-2
len: 16

CDR3aa: CASSLGGRASPLHF
j_gene: TRBJ1-6
v_gene: TRBV10-2
len: 14

CDR3aa: CASSIRGGQPQHF
j_gene: TRBJ1-5
v_gene: TRBV19
len: 13

CDR3aa: CAISGGTGEASEAFF
j_gene: TRBJ1-1
v_gene: TRBV10-3
len: 15

CDR3aa: CASSLAGQGGYEQYF
j_gene: TRBJ2-7
v_gene: TRBV7-2
len: 15

CDR3aa: CARGFGLDYGYTF
j_gene: TRBJ1-2
v_gene: TRBV2
len: 13

CDR3aa: CASSAESLSGSYEQYF
j_gene: TRBJ2-7
v_gene: TRBV9
len: 16

CDR3aa: CASSDRRGGNTEAFF
j_gene: TRBJ1-1
v_gene: TRBV10-3
len: 15